These 28 T cell receptor beta chains were sequenced from one sample in a study of blood T cell repertoires in COVID-19. Some clones are missing from TCRdb's copy, which holds only in-frame ones; the method was immunoSEQ multiplex PCR. This sample has about 24,000 clones, with 90% to 95% found just once. Sequences were obtained from peripheral blood. The receptors were sampled from a man between 65 and 80 years old with active COVID-19.

The chain is built from TRBV7-3 and TRBJ2-1; 10 bases are shared with TRBD1. V dropped 5 bases and J dropped 4; count of bases not matched to a gene: 5. This CDR3 region has 15 residues. Germline CDR1 is SGHTA and CDR2 is FQGTGA. CDR3 in DNA: TGTGCCAGCAGCCAAAGGGGACAGGGGTACAATGAGCAGTTCTTC. Translated: CASSQRGQGYNEQFF. Looking up the rest from reference TRBV7-3 and TRBJ2-1 gives the full variable domain: GAGVSQTPSNKVTEKGKYVELRCDPISGHTALYWYRQSLGQGPEFLIYFQGTGAADDSGLPNDRFFAVRPEGSVSTLKIQRTERGDSAVYLCASSQRGQGYNEQFFGPGTRLTVL.

The gene calls are TRBV2 and TRBJ2-7, with D perhaps matching TRBD2 (7 bases). The CDR3 spans 14 residues. The ends were cut back, 4 bases at V and 4 bases at J, with 14 bases in the middle. Germline assignment: CDR1 SNHLY and CDR2 FYNNEI. The CDR3 DNA reads TGTGCCAGCAGTGCCGGGGGGCTAGTATACGAGCAGTACTTC. It yields the protein CASSAGGLVYEQYF.

This chain uses TRBV6-5 with TRBJ1-6; D not resolved. The germline CDR1 and CDR2 sequences are MNHEY and SVGAGI. V gave up 7 bases and J gave up 9 bases, with 19 bases separating them. The CDR3 is made up of 15 amino acids. The CDR3 DNA follows: TGTGCCAGCACCCTTTCGTTGCCCTCCGGTTCACCCCTCCACTTT. Its translation is CASTLSLPSGSPLHF.

This clone was counted between two and nine times. The chain carries TRBV12-3 or TRBV12-4 and TRBJ1-4; a weak D match, TRBD1 (5 bases). Trimming removed 3 bases from V and 14 bases from J, with 16 bases in between. The CDR3 totals 13 residues. The CDR3 loop is CASSLGEGRGLFF. DNA of the CDR3: TGTGCCAGCAGTTTGGGGGAGGGTCGAGGGCTGTTTTTT.

The gene calls are TRBV7-2 and TRBJ1-2; tentative D call: TRBD1 (5 bases). The germline CDR1 and CDR2 sequences are SGHTA and FQGNSA. The CDR3 totals 15 residues. The V and J ends lost 2 bases and 0 bases respectively, with 10 bases between them. CDR3 sequence reads: CASSLTAGPNYGYTF. The CDR3 bases are TGTGCCAGCAGCTTAACGGCAGGGCCTAACTATGGCTACACCTTC.

This chain's CDR3 is CASSLSGSGELFF. Here the CDR3 DNA reads TGTGCCAGCAGTTTATCGGGGTCCGGGGAGCTGTTTTTT. The gene calls are TRBV12-3 or TRBV12-4 and TRBJ2-2, with D maybe TRBD2 (5 bases). CDR3 length: 13 residues. Between the trimmed V and J ends, which lost 2 bases and 6 bases, there was a span of 7 bases.

There are a few counts of this clone. V usage is TRBV6-5 and J usage is TRBJ1-3; D perhaps matches TRBD1 (5 bases). The V and J ends lost 4 bases and 4 bases respectively, with 11 bases between them. Germline V gene sequence: CDR1 MNHEY, CDR2 SVGAGI. This CDR3 has 14 residues. In nucleotides, the CDR3 is TGTGCCAGCAGTTTGCAGGGATGGGGAAACACCATATATTTT. Residues: CASSLQGWGNTIYF.

In this sample, this clone turned up once. CDR3 DNA: TGTGCCAGCAGCACCTCTGGGACAGCTGGAAACACCATATATTTT. Protein product: CASSTSGTAGNTIYF. The chain has TRBV6-5 and TRBJ1-3; the match to TRBD1 covers 7 bases. Trimming cost V 6 bases and J 2 bases; bases outside gene matches: 7. This CDR3 contains 15 residues. Germline assignment: CDR1 MNHEY and CDR2 SVGAGI.

In this sample, this clone turned up a few times. The chain links TRBV2 to TRBJ2-4; no definite D call. Germline CDR1 is SNHLY and CDR2 is FYNNEI. The V end was cut by 2 bases, the J end by 2 bases, with 4 bases between. The CDR3 has 13 amino acids. The CDR3 loop reads CASSEFTKNIQYF. In DNA, the CDR3 is TGTGCCAGCAGTGAATTCACCAAAAACATTCAGTACTTC.

The CDR3 sequence: CASSQDTRLAGAYNEQFF. The CDR3 DNA is TGCGCCAGCAGCCAAGATACCCGACTAGCGGGAGCGTACAATGAGCAGTTCTTC. The chain combines TRBV4-3 with TRBJ2-1, with 12 bases aligning to TRBD2. The CDR3 contains 18 residues. Germline V CDR1 and CDR2: LGHNA, YSLEER. J gave up 4 bases and V 0 bases, and 7 bases lay outside the gene matches.

The chain is built from TRBV6-1 and TRBJ1-6, with a tentative D call TRBD1 (6 bases). The CDR3 totals 13 residues. CDR1 MNHNS and CDR2 SASEGT come from the germline V gene. Between the trimmed V and J ends, which lost 1 base and 11 bases, there was a span of 9 bases. CDR3 in amino acids: CASSEDQGPPLHF. DNA for the CDR3: TGTGCCAGCAGTGAAGATCAGGGGCCACCCCTCCACTTT.

This chain uses TRBV7-2 with TRBJ1-4; D is possibly TRBD1 (5 bases). The CDR3 contains 17 residues. Trimming pared 5 bases from V and 0 bases from J, leaving 16 bases between. In germline, CDR1 is SGHTA, CDR2 FQGNSA. The CDR3: CASSPGVGPATNEKLFF. Here the CDR3 DNA reads TGTGCCAGCAGCCCGGGGGTTGGGCCTGCAACTAATGAAAAACTGTTTTTT.

The chain uses TRBV4-2 and TRBJ1-4; tentative D call: TRBD1 (6 bases). The germline gives CDR1 LGHNA, CDR2 YNFKEQ. The V and J ends lost 0 bases and 8 bases respectively, with 16 bases between them. The CDR3 extends over 16 amino acids. The CDR3 DNA reads TGTGCCAGCAGCCAAGAAGCGGGAGGGGGGAAGGAAAAACTGTTTTTT. It encodes CASSQEAGGGKEKLFF.

The J gene is TRBJ2-1, the V gene TRBV21-1; no check of the table's D call, TRBD2, against the DNA was made. TRBV21-1 is shown as a pseudogene. This CDR3 has 16 residues. The CDR3 sequence is CASRLPSLAGVNEQFF. For the CDR3, the DNA is TGTGCCAGTCGACTTCCAAGTCTAGCGGGAGTAAATGAGCAGTTCTTC.

The V gene is TRBV7-3, the J gene TRBJ2-3; maybe TRBD1 (5 bases). V was pared by 2 bases and J by 0 bases, with 12 bases between. The CDR3 has 16 amino acids. CDR1 and CDR2 (germline): SGHTA, FQGTGA. CDR3 DNA: TGTGCCAGCAGCTTATCAGGGCAGGCTAGCACAGATACGCAGTATTTT. Residues: CASSLSGQASTDTQYF.

This chain connects TRBV5-5 to TRBJ1-1; tentatively, D is TRBD1 (6 bases). The CDR3 length is 17 residues. V lost 4 bases to trimming and J lost 0 bases, with 19 bases between them. CDR1 and CDR2 (germline): SGHKS, YYEKEE (reference sequence). The CDR3 DNA reads TGTGCCAGCAGCCCCCGGGACACATTACTCTTGAACACTGAAGCTTTCTTT. Its protein is CASSPRDTLLLNTEAFF.

Concerning this clone: The junction departs from germline at one end; a sequencing error may be responsible. The CDR3 region is CASSLASGGNEQFF. CDR3 nucleotides: TGTGCTAGCAGCTTGGCTAGCGGGGGCAATGAGCAGTTCTTC. This chain connects TRBV7-7 to TRBJ2-1; TRBD2 aligns across 10 bases. The germline V gene encodes CDR1 SSHAT and CDR2 FNYEAQ (reference sequence). The CDR3 has 14 amino acids.

This clone was picked up a small number of times. J is TRBJ1-1 and V is TRBV6-5; D is perhaps TRBD1 (6 bases). CDR3 length equals 12 residues. From germline, CDR1 is MNHEY and CDR2 SVGAGI. V gave up 11 bases and J gave up 7 bases, with 17 bases separating them. The chain's CDR3 is CAASGTPLEAFF. CDR3 nucleotides: TGTGCCGCGTCCGGGACACCTCTTGAAGCTTTCTTT.

The chain is built from TRBV7-2 and TRBJ2-1; 15 bases align to TRBD2. The CDR3 contains 14 residues. The germline V gene has CDR1 SGHTA and CDR2 FQGNSA. J was trimmed by 10 bases and V by 5 bases; bases with no gene match: 3. In DNA form, the CDR3 reads TGTGCCAGCAGCAAGGGACTAGCGGGAGGAGAGCAGTTCTTC. Translating it yields CASSKGLAGGEQFF. Drawing the rest from reference TRBV7-2 and TRBJ2-1, the complete variable domain is GAGVSQSPSNKVTEKGKDVELRCDPISGHTALYWYRQSLGQGLEFLIYFQGNSAPDKSGLPSDRFSAERTGGSVSTLTIQRTQQEDSAVYLCASSKGLAGGEQFFGPGTRLTVL.

The count of this clone is one. V and J are TRBV10-3 and TRBJ2-3; TRBD2 matches at 8 bases. Germline V gene sequence: CDR1 ENHRY, CDR2 SYGVKD. The CDR3 loop spans 14 amino acids. J lost 1 base, V lost 11 bases, and 8 bases had no gene match. CDR3 bases: TGTGCCCTAGGAGGCGGGGGGCGCACAGATACGCAGTATTTT. Translation: CALGGGGRTDTQYF.

V usage is TRBV6-5 and J usage is TRBJ2-7; D is perhaps TRBD1 (5 bases). V was clipped by 5 bases and J by 2 bases, with 13 bases between them. Germline loops: CDR1 MNHEY, CDR2 SVGAGI. The CDR3 runs to 14 residues. The DNA of the CDR3 is TGTGCCAGCAGTCTCCAGGGTAACCCCTACGAGCAGTACTTC. Protein sequence: CASSLQGNPYEQYF.

In its sample, this clone was seen once. The chain has TRBV27 and TRBJ2-1; 10 bases map to TRBD1. The CDR3 extends over 15 amino acids. Trimming cost V 6 bases and J 6 bases; bases outside gene matches: 8. CDR1 MNHEY and CDR2 SMNVEV come from the germline V gene (reference sequence). CDR3 residues: CASSRPGQGVNEQFF. As DNA, the CDR3 is TGTGCCAGCAGCCGGCCCGGACAGGGGGTCAATGAGCAGTTCTTC.

The chain combines TRBV19 with TRBJ2-5, with D perhaps matching TRBD2 (5 bases). Trimming cost V 7 bases and J 5 bases, with 14 bases left between them. Germline values: CDR1 LNHDA, CDR2 SQIVND (reference sequence). The CDR3 spans 13 residues. In DNA, the CDR3 is TGTGCCAGTAACCCATCGGGGATGGAGACCCAGTACTTC. Residues: CASNPSGMETQYF.

The CDR3 DNA follows: TGTGCCAGCAGCCAAGAGCCTAGCCCCTACGAGCAGTACTTC. Its protein is CASSQEPSPYEQYF. This chain connects TRBV3-1 (or the pseudogene TRBV3-2) to TRBJ2-7, with D tentatively TRBD2 (5 bases). Trimming stripped 0 bases from V and 2 bases from J, with 8 bases between. CDR3 size: 14 residues. CDR1 is LGHDT, CDR2 YNNKEL, per germline (reference sequence).

V usage is TRBV7-9 and J usage is TRBJ2-2; 7 nucleotides agree with TRBD1. CDR1 and CDR2 from the germline V gene are SEHNR and FQNEAQ (reference sequence). V was pared by 5 bases and J by 5 bases, with 11 bases of the junction left unmatched. This CDR3 region has 16 residues. Here the CDR3 reads CASSIGTASGTGELFF. The CDR3 region has the DNA TGTGCCAGCAGCATCGGGACAGCCTCGGGTACCGGGGAGCTGTTTTTT.

This rearrangement joins TRBV28 to TRBJ2-7; D is possibly TRBD1 (6 bases). From germline, CDR1 is MDHEN and CDR2 SYDVKM. CDR3 length: 12 residues. Trimming removed 5 bases from V and 2 bases from J, with 7 bases in between. The DNA for the CDR3 is TGTGCCAGCAGTCGGACAGCCTACGAGCAGTACTTC. This sequence encodes CASSRTAYEQYF.

V gene TRBV30 combines with J gene TRBJ1-2, with D perhaps TRBD1 (6 bases). From germline, CDR1 is GTSNPN and CDR2 SVGIG (reference sequence). CDR3 length: 15 amino acids. V gave up 5 bases and J gave up 11 bases, with 27 bases separating them. The CDR3, as DNA: TGTGCCTGGTGGGGGGCCGGGGGGCCCCCCCGAGTGTACACCTTC. Translation: CAWWGAGGPPRVYTF.

The chain has TRBV28 and TRBJ2-1; 10 positions match TRBD2. The length of the CDR3 is 14 residues. CDR1 MDHEN and CDR2 SYDVKM come from the germline V gene. V was clipped by 8 bases and J by 4 bases; unmatched bases: 5. The CDR3 DNA sequence: TGTGCCAGCGCAGTAGCGGGGGGTTACAATGAGCAGTTCTTC. Translation: CASAVAGGYNEQFF.